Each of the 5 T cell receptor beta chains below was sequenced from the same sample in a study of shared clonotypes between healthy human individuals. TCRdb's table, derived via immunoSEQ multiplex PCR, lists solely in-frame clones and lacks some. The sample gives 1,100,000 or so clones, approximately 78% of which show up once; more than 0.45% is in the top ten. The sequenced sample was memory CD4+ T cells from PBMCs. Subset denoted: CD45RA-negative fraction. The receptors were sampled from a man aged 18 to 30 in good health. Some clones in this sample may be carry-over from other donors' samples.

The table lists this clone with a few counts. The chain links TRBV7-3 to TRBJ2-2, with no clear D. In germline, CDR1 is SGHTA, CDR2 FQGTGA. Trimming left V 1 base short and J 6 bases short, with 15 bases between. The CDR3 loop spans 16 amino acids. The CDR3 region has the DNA TGTGCCAGCAGCTTAAGCTCTGCACCTGGTCCCGGGGAGCTGTTTTTT. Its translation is CASSLSSAPGPGELFF.

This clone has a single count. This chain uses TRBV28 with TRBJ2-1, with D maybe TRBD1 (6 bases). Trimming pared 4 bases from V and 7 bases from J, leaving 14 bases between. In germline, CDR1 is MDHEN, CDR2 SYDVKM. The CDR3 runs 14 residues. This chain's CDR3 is CASSSTRQVNEQFF. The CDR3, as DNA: TGTGCCAGCAGTTCCACAAGACAGGTTAATGAGCAGTTCTTC.

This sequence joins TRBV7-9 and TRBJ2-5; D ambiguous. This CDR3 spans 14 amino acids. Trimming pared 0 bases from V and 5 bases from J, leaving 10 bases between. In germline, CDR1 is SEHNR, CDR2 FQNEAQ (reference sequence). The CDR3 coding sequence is TGTGCCAGCAGCTTAGCGTTGGGGTTTGAGACCCAGTACTTC. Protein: CASSLALGFETQYF.

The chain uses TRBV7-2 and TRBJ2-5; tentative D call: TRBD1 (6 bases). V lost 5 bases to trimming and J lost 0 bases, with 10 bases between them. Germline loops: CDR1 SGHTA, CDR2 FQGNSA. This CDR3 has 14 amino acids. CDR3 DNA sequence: TGTGCCAGCAGCCGAGACAGGTACCAAGAGACCCAGTACTTC. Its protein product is CASSRDRYQETQYF.

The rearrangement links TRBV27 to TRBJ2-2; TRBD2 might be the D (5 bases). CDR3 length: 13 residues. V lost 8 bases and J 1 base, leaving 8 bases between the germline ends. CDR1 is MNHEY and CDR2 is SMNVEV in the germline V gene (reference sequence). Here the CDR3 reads CASAGVNTGELFF. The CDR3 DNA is TGTGCCAGCGCCGGGGTGAACACCGGGGAGCTGTTTTTT.